These 10 T cell receptor beta chains were all obtained from the same sample, sequenced in a study of blood T cell repertoires in COVID-19. Clones were sequenced by immunoSEQ multiplex PCR, and TCRdb holds only the in-frame ones, with some missing. Altogether fewer than 350,000 clones are present, approximately 91% being singletons, with the ten largest covering about 2.1%. Sequencing was done on a sample of PBMCs or T cells enriched from blood (not recorded which). The receptors here all came from a woman aged 40 to 49 with acute COVID-19.

This sequence joins TRBV5-4 and TRBJ2-1; 7 bases map to TRBD2. In germline, CDR1 is SGHNT, CDR2 YYREEE (reference sequence). This CDR3 is built from 15 residues. Trimming took 0 bases from V and 3 from J; bases not matched to a gene: 3. The CDR3 loop is CASSLGGRGYNEQFF. Written as DNA, the CDR3 is TGTGCCAGCAGCTTGGGGGGGAGGGGCTACAATGAGCAGTTCTTC.

This rearrangement joins TRBV7-2 to TRBJ2-3; 8 nucleotides align to TRBD2. The length of the CDR3 is 16 residues. The V gene's germline CDR1 is SGHTA and CDR2 FQGNSA. Trimming took 5 bases from V and 5 from J; bases not matched to a gene: 12. The DNA for the CDR3 is TGTGCCAGCAGCCCCAGATCGGGGGGGGCAAGAGATACGCAGTATTTT. As protein: CASSPRSGGARDTQYF.

This chain links TRBV9 with TRBJ2-3, with unresolved D. The germline V gene has CDR1 SGDLS and CDR2 YYNGEE. There are 14 residues in the CDR3. V lost 1 base and J 3 bases, leaving 9 bases between the germline ends. CDR3 region: CASSVRVETDTQYF. As DNA, the CDR3 is TGTGCCAGCAGCGTACGAGTCGAAACAGATACGCAGTATTTT.

This chain uses TRBV6-5 with TRBJ2-7; possible D gene TRBD2, 5 bases. This CDR3 is 14 amino acids long. The germline gives CDR1 MNHEY, CDR2 SVGAGI. Between the trimmed V and J ends, which lost 0 bases and 4 bases, there was a span of 10 bases. The CDR3, as DNA: TGTGCCAGCAGTTACTCACGGAGAGGGTACGAGCAGTACTTC. Its protein product is CASSYSRRGYEQYF.

This clone came up once. V and J are TRBV29-1 and TRBJ2-1, with TRBD2 matching over 8 bases. V was clipped by 2 bases and J by 8 bases; unmatched bases: 8. Germline V gene data show CDR1 as SQVTM and CDR2 as ANQGSEA. The length of the CDR3 is 14 residues. CDR3 amino acids: CSVEPGTRGDEQFF. The CDR3 DNA sequence: TGCAGCGTTGAACCGGGGACTAGAGGCGATGAGCAGTTCTTC.

The chain has TRBV20-1 and TRBJ2-2; 8 nucleotides align to TRBD1. With 3 bases clipped from V and 0 bases from J, the junction kept 3 bases outside the gene matches. The CDR3 runs to 15 residues. Per germline, CDR1 DFQATT and CDR2 SNEGSKA (reference sequence). This chain's CDR3 is CSASDRGSNTGELFF. In DNA, the CDR3 is TGCAGTGCTAGTGACAGGGGCTCGAACACCGGGGAGCTGTTTTTT.

The chain links TRBV6-5 to TRBJ1-1; 7 bases fit TRBD1. This CDR3 region has 16 residues. The V segment lost 2 bases and the J segment 4 bases; nucleotides outside the gene matches: 10. Germline loops: CDR1 MNHEY, CDR2 SVGAGI. Here the CDR3 reads CASSYEGARLGTEAFF. The DNA of the CDR3 is TGTGCCAGCAGTTACGAGGGGGCCCGCCTGGGCACTGAAGCTTTCTTT.

CDR3 in DNA: TGTGCCAGCAGCCAAGGGAGGCGGGGATCCCGGGAGACCCAGTACTTC. It codes for CASSQGRRGSRETQYF. This chain links TRBV4-2 with TRBJ2-5, with D perhaps matching TRBD2 (6 bases). The length of the CDR3 is 16 residues. CDR1 and CDR2 from the germline V gene are LGHNA and YNFKEQ. V was clipped by 1 base and J by 5 bases, with 17 bases between them.

The chain is built from TRBV15 and TRBJ2-1, with TRBD2 matching 8 bases. Trimming removed 0 bases from V and 2 bases from J; junction bases left unmatched: 6. The CDR3 totals 17 residues. Per germline, CDR1 LNHNV and CDR2 YYDKDF (reference sequence). The CDR3 nucleotides read TGTGCCACCAGCAGAGAGGAAGGTAGCGGGACCTACAATGAGCAGTTCTTC. As protein: CATSREEGSGTYNEQFF.

The chain has TRBV19 and TRBJ2-1; TRBD2 agrees at 9 bases. Germline V CDR1 and CDR2: LNHDA, SQIVND (reference sequence). V shed 5 bases, J shed 4 bases, and the junction held 9 bases outside the gene matches. The CDR3 runs 16 residues. The CDR3 DNA is TGTGCCAGTAGTTGGACTAGCGAGGGCTTTTACAATGAGCAGTTCTTC. Protein sequence: CASSWTSEGFYNEQFF.